This entry concerns a single T cell receptor beta chain. This entry is derived from a study of blood T cell repertoires in COVID-19. From germline, CDR1 is SEHNR and CDR2 FQNEAQ (reference sequence). The CDR3 covers 17 residues. The V and J ends lost 7 bases and 3 bases respectively, with 23 bases between them. Clones were read by immunoSEQ multiplex PCR, and TCRdb kept only the in-frame ones, dropping some. Of around 360,000 clones in the sample, roughly 87% were seen once. Membership in each cohort depended on participant-reported clinical history. Recovered participants had two consecutive negative NP/OP PCR tests, healthcare professional clearance, or symptom resolution.

The clonotype was recovered from a woman aged 30 to 39 who had recovered from COVID-19. V is TRBV7-9 and J is TRBJ2-3; perhaps TRBD2 as D (6 bases). The sample was PBMCs or T cells enriched from blood (not recorded which). As DNA, the CDR3 is TGTGCCAGCATCCCGGTGTTATGGGACCGGGGGACAGATACGCAGTATTTT. Its protein product is CASIPVLWDRGTDTQYF. Using reference TRBV7-9 and TRBJ2-3 for the parts outside the CDR3, the full variable domain is DTGVSQNPRHKITKRGQNVTFRCDPISEHNRLYWYRQTLGQGPEFLTYFQNEAQLEKSRLLSDRFSAERPKGSFSTLEIQRTEQGDSAMYLCASIPVLWDRGTDTQYFGPGTRLTVL.